The entry that follows covers one TCR beta chain sequence. This sample was taken from a study of blood T cell repertoires in COVID-19. Study as a whole: Nucleic acid was either cDNA or gDNA, and it came from T cells, B-cell-depleted T cells, or PBMCs.

Enrollees, roughly 18 to 90 years old, lived in roughly 24 US areas. Donors of Cohort 3 who recovered were those that had two negative PCRs, clearance, or symptom resolution. As originally analysed: Amplified reference gene primers provided the basis for estimating nucleated cell counts. The table came from immunoSEQ multiplex PCR; TCRdb's copy has only in-frame clones and leaves some out. That table gives V, J and clone size, and the DNA gave D and trimming. Among about 270,000 clones listed, 80% to 90% were seen once. The TCR comes from a woman aged 18-30 years who had recovered from COVID-19. The sequencing sample was made of PBMCs or T cells enriched from blood (not recorded which).

As DNA, the CDR3 is TGCGCCAGCAGCTGGGGAGGGATGACTGAAGCTTTCTTT. This sequence encodes CASSWGGMTEAFF. V and J are TRBV5-1 and TRBJ1-1; D call uncertain. Per germline, CDR1 SGHRS and CDR2 YFSETQ. Trimming took off 3 bases at V and 5 bases at J, with 11 bases between the two ends. The CDR3 consists of 13 residues.